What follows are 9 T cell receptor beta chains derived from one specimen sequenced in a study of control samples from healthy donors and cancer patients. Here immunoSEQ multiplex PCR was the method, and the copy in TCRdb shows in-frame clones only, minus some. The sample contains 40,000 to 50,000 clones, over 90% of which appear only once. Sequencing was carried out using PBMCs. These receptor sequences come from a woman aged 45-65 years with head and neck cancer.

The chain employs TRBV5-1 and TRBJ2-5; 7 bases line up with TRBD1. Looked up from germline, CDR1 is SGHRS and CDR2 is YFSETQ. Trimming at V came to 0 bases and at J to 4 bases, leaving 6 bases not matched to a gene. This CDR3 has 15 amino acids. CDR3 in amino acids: CASSLGQGMGETQYF. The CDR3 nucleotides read TGCGCCAGCAGCTTGGGACAGGGCATGGGAGAGACCCAGTACTTC.

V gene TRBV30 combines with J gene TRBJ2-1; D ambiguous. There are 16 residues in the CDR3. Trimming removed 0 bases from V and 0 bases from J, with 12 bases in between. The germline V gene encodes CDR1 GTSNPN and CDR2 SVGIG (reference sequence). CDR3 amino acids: CAWSVLGPSSYNEQFF. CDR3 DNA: TGTGCCTGGAGTGTGCTGGGTCCCAGCTCCTACAATGAGCAGTTCTTC. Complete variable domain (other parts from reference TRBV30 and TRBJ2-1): SQTIHQWPATLVQPVGSPLSLECTVEGTSNPNLYWYRQAAGRGLQLLFYSVGIGQISSEVPQNLSASRPQDRQFILSSKKLLLSDSGFYLCAWSVLGPSSYNEQFFGPGTRLTVL.

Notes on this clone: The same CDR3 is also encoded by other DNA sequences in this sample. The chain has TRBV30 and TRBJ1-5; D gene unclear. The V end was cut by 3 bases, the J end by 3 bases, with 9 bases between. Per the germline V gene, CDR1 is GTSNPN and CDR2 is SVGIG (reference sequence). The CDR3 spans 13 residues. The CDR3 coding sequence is TGTGCCTGGAGCGGAAGGGCCAATCAGCCCCAGCATTTT. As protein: CAWSGRANQPQHF.

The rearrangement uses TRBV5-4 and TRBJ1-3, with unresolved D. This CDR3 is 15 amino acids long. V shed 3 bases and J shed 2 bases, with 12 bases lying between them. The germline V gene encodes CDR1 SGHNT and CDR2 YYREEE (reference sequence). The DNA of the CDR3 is TGTGCCAGCAGCTACGGTGGGTTGGCTGGAAACACCATATATTTT. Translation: CASSYGGLAGNTIYF.

The CDR3 DNA sequence: TGTGCCAGTAGTATAAGCATCGGACGGGGGGAAAAACTGTTTTTT. Residues: CASSISIGRGEKLFF. The rearrangement joins TRBV19 to TRBJ1-4; a possible D gene is TRBD1 (5 bases). There are 15 residues in the CDR3. V lost 2 bases to trimming and J lost 8 bases, with 15 bases between them. Germline CDR1 LNHDA, CDR2 SQIVND (reference sequence).

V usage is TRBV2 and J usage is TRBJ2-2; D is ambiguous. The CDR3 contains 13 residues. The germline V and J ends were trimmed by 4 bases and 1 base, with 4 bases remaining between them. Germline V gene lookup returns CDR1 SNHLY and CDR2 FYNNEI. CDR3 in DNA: TGTGCCAGCAGTGGACAGAACACCGGGGAGCTGTTTTTT. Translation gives CASSGQNTGELFF. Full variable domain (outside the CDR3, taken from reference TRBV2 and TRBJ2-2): EPEVTQTPSHQVTQMGQEVILRCVPISNHLYFYWYRQILGQKVEFLVSFYNNEISEKSEIFDDQFSVERPDGSNFTLKIRSTKLEDSAMYFCASSGQNTGELFFGEGSRLTVL.

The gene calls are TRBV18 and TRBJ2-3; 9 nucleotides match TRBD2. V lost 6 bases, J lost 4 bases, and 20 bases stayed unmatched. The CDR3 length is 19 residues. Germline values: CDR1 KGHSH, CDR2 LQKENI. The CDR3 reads CASSRGYTLAGYLSDTQYF. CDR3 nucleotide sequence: TGTGCCAGCTCCCGGGGCTACACTCTAGCGGGATATTTATCAGATACGCAGTATTTT.

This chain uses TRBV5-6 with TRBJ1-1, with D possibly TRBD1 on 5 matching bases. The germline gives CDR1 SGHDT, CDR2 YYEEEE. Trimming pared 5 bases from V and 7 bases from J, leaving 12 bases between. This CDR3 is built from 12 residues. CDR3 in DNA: TGTGCCAGCAGTTCCGACAGAGGTGAAGCTTTCTTT. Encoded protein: CASSSDRGEAFF.

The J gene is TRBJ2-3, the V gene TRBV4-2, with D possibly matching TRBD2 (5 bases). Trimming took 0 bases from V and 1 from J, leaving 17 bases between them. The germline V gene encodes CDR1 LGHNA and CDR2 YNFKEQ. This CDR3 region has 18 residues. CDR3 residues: CASSQDYRREFGTDTQYF. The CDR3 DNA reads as TGTGCCAGCAGCCAAGATTATAGAAGGGAGTTTGGCACAGATACGCAGTATTTT.